This T cell receptor beta chain comes out of a study of cytomegalovirus exposure and HLA in healthy donors. V lost 2 bases, J lost 0 bases, and 7 bases lay in between. The CDR3 totals 14 residues. Germline V lookup: CDR1 SGHTA, CDR2 FQGNSA. Use of 60 Vbeta and 13 Jbeta primers characterized the PCR. Profiling relied on immunoSEQ multiplex PCR, and the TCRdb table lists in-frame clones only, not all of them. In the table there are 90,000 to 140,000 clones, around 70% of which are singletons. The material sequenced was PBMCs. This sequence joins TRBV7-2 and TRBJ2-5; a possible D gene is TRBD1 (5 bases). The clonotype originates from a man aged 30 to 39 in good health and CMV-seronegative. The CDR3 spells CASSLSGYQETQYF. In nucleotides, the CDR3 is TGTGCCAGCAGCTTATCAGGGTACCAAGAGACCCAGTACTTC.